The subject of this entry is one T cell receptor (beta chain). These data originate in a study of blood T cell repertoires in COVID-19. Turning to the study itself: Italy, Spain and the United States were the sources of the convalescent and acute COVID-19 samples. T cells, B-cell-depleted T cells, or PBMCs supplied cDNA or gDNA.

In the study's own analysis: Reference gene primer amplification in the assay estimated nucleated cell counts. Profiled with immunoSEQ multiplex PCR; TCRdb holds only in-frame clones, not every one. V, J and clone size reflect that table, while D and trimming were determined from the DNA. Here the sample spans 300,000 or so clones, about 89% being singletons. The CDR3 extends over 13 amino acids. V was clipped by 6 bases and J by 1 base, with 9 bases between them. CDR1 and CDR2 (germline): MNHEY, SMNVEV (reference sequence). Sequencing was performed on peripheral blood. This clonotype was sampled from a young man who had recovered from COVID-19. The chain couples TRBV27 to TRBJ1-1; tentative D call: TRBD1 (5 bases). CDR3 residues: CASSPTGNTEAFF. The CDR3 nucleotides are TGTGCCAGCAGCCCCACAGGGAACACTGAAGCTTTCTTT.